The following is a T cell receptor beta chain sequence with its context. Its cognate antigen is unknown. Trimming stripped 0 bases from V and 4 bases from J, with 14 bases between. The CDR3 contains 16 residues. Looked up from germline, CDR1 is SGHRS and CDR2 is YFSETQ. PCR was performed a second time for roughly 7 to 11 cycles using a sample-barcoded 5' primer and a J-beta primer mix. One entry per CDR3 protein results from TCRdb running MiXCR on the 5' RACE reads. This table holds about 1.6 million distinct CDR3 sequences, around 35% found once. This entry belongs to a study of blood T cells in healthy people across ages. General study points: Measured against age, TCR beta diversity per million T cells decreased in a roughly linear manner.

Each sample yielded at least 5 micrograms of PBMC total RNA. The source is a woman aged 25 to 45 in good health. The chain carries TRBV5-1 and TRBJ1-5; a possible D gene is TRBD1 (6 bases). The sample taken for sequencing was blood. This CDR3 is CASSLAMNRENQPQHF. The DNA of the CDR3 is TGCGCCAGCAGCTTGGCAATGAACAGGGAGAATCAGCCCCAGCATTTT.